These 25 T cell receptor beta chains were sequenced from one sample in a study of PD-L1 blockade in urothelial cancer. The time point was: peripheral blood 6 weeks after treatment start. Using immunoSEQ multiplex PCR, the repertoire was profiled, and TCRdb retains in-frame clones only, with some absent. The sample has 20,000 to 25,000 clones; around 91% are singletons. This sample comprised PBMCs, obtained around atezolizumab (anti-PD-L1) treatment. Every receptor here comes from a woman between 55 and 75 years old with urothelial cancer.

The gene calls are TRBV19 and TRBJ2-3; 7 bases agree with TRBD1. Germline values: CDR1 LNHDA, CDR2 SQIVND (reference sequence). The CDR3 length is 13 residues. The J segment lost 6 bases and the V segment lost 6 bases, leaving 6 bases of the junction unmatched. The CDR3 DNA sequence: TGTGCCAGTAGCCGGGACAGCCAGGATACGCAGTATTTT. Translating it yields CASSRDSQDTQYF.

The chain uses TRBV15 and TRBJ2-3; 8 nucleotides line up with TRBD2. There are 19 residues in the CDR3. Losses at the gene ends were 3 bases for V and 1 base for J; bases not matched to a gene: 15. Germline values: CDR1 LNHNV, CDR2 YYDKDF (reference sequence). The CDR3 DNA follows: TGTGCCACCAGCAGCCTTATAGCGGGACCCCCTTCAGGCACAGATACGCAGTATTTT. This translates into CATSSLIAGPPSGTDTQYF.

V is TRBV6-6 and J is TRBJ2-2, with TRBD1 matching 9 bases. Germline CDR1 MNHNY, CDR2 SVGAGI (reference sequence). This CDR3 spans 15 amino acids. V shed 2 bases, J shed 4 bases, and the junction held 2 bases outside the gene matches. CDR3 residues: CASSYRQGGTGELFF. The CDR3 DNA reads TGTGCCAGCAGTTACAGACAGGGGGGCACCGGGGAGCTGTTTTTT.

The chain has TRBV10-3 and TRBJ1-4; TRBD1 is a possible D gene (5 bases). V lost 3 bases and J lost 6, with 8 bases in between. Germline assignment: CDR1 ENHRY and CDR2 SYGVKD. The CDR3 contains 13 residues. Here the CDR3 reads CAISEGGDEKLFF. CDR3 nucleotide sequence: TGTGCCATCAGTGAAGGAGGGGATGAAAAACTGTTTTTT.

The chain employs TRBV9 and TRBJ2-7; possible D gene TRBD1, 6 bases. Germline-derived CDR1 and CDR2 are SGDLS and YYNGEE. The CDR3 spans 15 residues. V was shortened by 3 bases and J by 4 bases, with 17 bases between the two germline ends. The CDR3 here is CASSAVGTSSYEQYF. The CDR3, as DNA: TGTGCCAGCAGCGCCGTGGGGACATCTTCTTACGAGCAGTACTTC.

The chain recombines TRBV25-1 with TRBJ2-3; 8 bases fit TRBD1. The CDR3 sequence is 16 residues long. Germline trimming cut 4 bases from V and 0 bases from J; bases unmatched to any gene: 6. Germline V CDR1 and CDR2: MGHDK, SYGVNS. The CDR3 nucleotides are TGTGCCAGCAGTGCGACGGACAGGGATAGCACAGATACGCAGTATTTT. Translated, it gives CASSATDRDSTDTQYF. Using reference TRBV25-1 and TRBJ2-3 for the parts outside the CDR3, the full variable domain is EADIYQTPRYLVIGTGKKITLECSQTMGHDKMYWYQQDPGMELHLIHYSYGVNSTEKGDLSSESTVSRIRTEHFPLTLESARPSHTSQYLCASSATDRDSTDTQYFGPGTRLTVL.

The V gene is TRBV5-8, the J gene TRBJ2-2; tentatively, D is TRBD1 (6 bases). This CDR3 region has 16 residues. V lost 4 bases to trimming and J lost 1 base, with 14 bases between them. Germline V gene data show CDR1 as SGHTS and CDR2 as YDEGEE. CDR3 residues: CASSPLKGVNTGELFF. Written as DNA, the CDR3 is TGTGCCAGCAGCCCTCTTAAGGGGGTGAACACCGGGGAGCTGTTTTTT. The variable domain in full, with the rest retrieved from reference TRBV5-8 and TRBJ2-2, is EAGVTQSPTHLIKTRGQQATLRCSPISGHTSVYWYQQALGLGLQFLLWYDEGEERNRGNFPPRFSGRQFPNYSSELNVNALELEDSALYLCASSPLKGVNTGELFFGEGSRLTVL.

The chain has TRBV10-1 and TRBJ2-1; 11 positions match TRBD2. CDR3 length equals 16 residues. Trimming took 2 bases from V and 2 from J; bases not matched to a gene: 2. In germline, CDR1 is WNHNN, CDR2 SYGVQD (reference sequence). CDR3 loop: CASSETSGSTYNEQFF. As DNA, the CDR3 is TGCGCCAGCAGTGAGACTAGCGGGAGTACCTACAATGAGCAGTTCTTC.

This chain uses TRBV7-9 with TRBJ1-1; 7 bases agree with TRBD1. The CDR3 runs 15 residues. Looked up from germline, CDR1 is SEHNR and CDR2 is FQNEAQ (reference sequence). V lost 2 bases to trimming and J lost 2 bases; unmatched junction nucleotides: 5. This chain's CDR3 is CASSLTSGGNTEAFF. The CDR3 DNA sequence: TGTGCCAGCAGCTTAACGTCAGGGGGTAACACTGAAGCTTTCTTT.

The chain joins TRBV6-6 to TRBJ2-1; 9 bases are a match to TRBD2. The junction had 16 bases not matched to a gene; V was cut back by 7 bases and J by 9 bases. Germline CDR1 is MNHNY and CDR2 is SVGAGI (reference sequence). The CDR3 length is 16 residues. This chain's CDR3 is CASTPPGRGGQGEQFF. The CDR3 region has the DNA TGTGCCAGCACCCCACCCGGGCGGGGGGGCCAGGGTGAGCAGTTCTTC.

The V call is TRBV18, the J call TRBJ2-3; 11 bases agree with TRBD2. The germline CDR1 and CDR2 sequences are KGHSH and LQKENI. The trim removed 3 bases at V and 1 base at J, leaving 3 bases unmatched. The CDR3 runs 16 residues. The CDR3, as DNA: TGTGCCAGCTCACCTACTAGCGGGGGCCGCACAGATACGCAGTATTTT. It codes for CASSPTSGGRTDTQYF.

The genes are TRBV21-1 and TRBJ2-2; the table's D call, TRBD1, was not checked against the DNA. TRBV21-1 is deemed a pseudogene. The CDR3 extends over 16 amino acids. In nucleotides, the CDR3 is TGTGCCAGCAGCAAAGAGGCAGGGGCGGACACCGGGGAGCTGTTTTTT. It encodes CASSKEAGADTGELFF.

The DNA of the CDR3 is TGTGCCAGTAGTACACAGGGGGCGCGGGCAGATACGCAGTATTTT. Encoded protein: CASSTQGARADTQYF. The chain links TRBV19 to TRBJ2-3; 9 positions match TRBD1. The CDR3 runs to 15 residues. The ends lost 4 bases at V and 4 bases at J; junction bases unmatched: 6. Germline V gives CDR1 LNHDA, CDR2 SQIVND (reference sequence).

The genes are TRBV4-2 and TRBJ2-1, with a weak D call TRBD2 (7 bases). With 0 bases removed from V and 10 bases from J, the gap between germline ends came to 16 bases. The CDR3 contains 15 residues. In germline, CDR1 is LGHNA, CDR2 YNFKEQ. CDR3 in DNA: TGTGCCAGCAGCCAAGATGCGGGGGACAATCGGGAGCAGTTCTTC. Its translation: CASSQDAGDNREQFF.

This sequence joins TRBV18 and TRBJ2-3; 12 bases align to TRBD2. The CDR3 has 17 residues. The trim removed 4 bases at V and 6 bases at J, leaving 11 bases unmatched. Germline CDR1 is KGHSH and CDR2 is LQKENI. The CDR3 DNA reads as TGTGCCAGCTCACTCGAGACTAGCGGGAGAACCGAGGATACGCAGTATTTT. It translates to CASSLETSGRTEDTQYF.

This chain links TRBV7-9 with TRBJ1-1; weak D call: TRBD1 (6 bases). CDR1 and CDR2 (germline): SEHNR, FQNEAQ (reference sequence). This CDR3 has 15 amino acids. The germline V and J ends were trimmed by 5 bases and 1 base, with 14 bases remaining between them. This chain's CDR3 is CASSPRGRGNTEAFF. In DNA form, the CDR3 reads TGTGCCAGCAGCCCCCGGGGCAGGGGGAACACTGAAGCTTTCTTT.

This sequence joins TRBV11-2 and TRBJ2-3; weak D call: TRBD1 (6 bases). CDR3 size: 14 residues. The germline V gene encodes CDR1 SGHAT and CDR2 FQNNGV. V was shortened by 3 bases and J by 2 bases, with 9 bases between the two germline ends. The CDR3 here is CASSFSGDTDTQYF. For the CDR3, the DNA is TGTGCCAGCAGCTTTTCAGGGGACACAGATACGCAGTATTTT.

The rearrangement uses TRBV19 and TRBJ1-4, with D perhaps TRBD1 (6 bases). V shed 10 bases and J shed 8 bases, with 17 bases lying between them. There are 13 residues in the CDR3. Looked up from germline, CDR1 is LNHDA and CDR2 is SQIVND (reference sequence). CDR3 in amino acids: CATLGGPIEKLFF. DNA for the CDR3: TGTGCCACACTGGGGGGGCCTATCGAAAAACTGTTTTTT.

The chain joins TRBV27 to TRBJ2-7; 7 bases fit TRBD1. Trimming cost V 5 bases and J 6 bases; bases outside gene matches: 13. This CDR3 spans 15 amino acids. CDR1 and CDR2 (germline): MNHEY, SMNVEV (reference sequence). The CDR3 coding sequence is TGTGCCAGCAGTCCCTGGGGGACAGCGTTCGCCGAGCAGTACTTC. Protein: CASSPWGTAFAEQYF.

This clone occurred once. This chain connects TRBV7-9 to TRBJ2-7; 9 bases map to TRBD2. CDR1 and CDR2 from the germline V gene are SEHNR and FQNEAQ (reference sequence). The CDR3 has 16 residues. Losses at the gene ends were 0 bases for V and 2 bases for J; bases not matched to a gene: 5. The DNA of the CDR3 is TGTGCCAGCAGCTTAGCTGGCGGGAGGGGCACCTACGAGCAGTACTTC. Protein sequence: CASSLAGGRGTYEQYF. Based on the CDR3 plus reference TRBV7-9 and TRBJ2-7, the full variable domain is DTGVSQNPRHKITKRGQNVTFRCDPISEHNRLYWYRQTLGQGPEFLTYFQNEAQLEKSRLLSDRFSAERPKGSFSTLEIQRTEQGDSAMYLCASSLAGGRGTYEQYFGPGTRLTVT.

The chain uses TRBV6-5 and TRBJ2-1; weak D call: TRBD2 (7 bases). Germline values: CDR1 MNHEY, CDR2 SVGAGI. CDR3 size: 15 residues. V gave up 2 bases and J gave up 7 bases, with 15 bases separating them. The CDR3 coding sequence is TGTGCCAGCAGTTACAGGGGGGGGATATGGAATGAGCAGTTCTTC. Protein sequence: CASSYRGGIWNEQFF.

This chain links TRBV7-9 with TRBJ2-2; D gene ambiguous. The CDR3 extends over 15 amino acids. The germline V and J ends were trimmed by 5 bases and 3 bases, with 13 bases remaining between them. The germline gives CDR1 SEHNR, CDR2 FQNEAQ (reference sequence). In nucleotides, the CDR3 is TGTGCCAGCAGCCTCGAGAGCCTTTACACCGGGGAGCTGTTTTTT. This encodes CASSLESLYTGELFF.

This chain links TRBV11-2 with TRBJ2-1; 9 bases line up with TRBD2. Trimming took 2 bases from V and 7 from J; bases not matched to a gene: 15. The germline V gene encodes CDR1 SGHAT and CDR2 FQNNGV. The CDR3 is 18 amino acids. CDR3 nucleotides: TGTGCCAGCAGCTTAATAGCGGGAGAAAAAGAGAGGAGGAATGAGCAGTTCTTC. Translated: CASSLIAGEKERRNEQFF.

The J gene is TRBJ2-3, the V gene TRBV7-2; no reliable D call. The CDR3 is 11 amino acids. The ends were cut back, 3 bases at V and 7 bases at J, with 5 bases in the middle. The V gene's germline CDR1 is SGHTA and CDR2 FQGNSA. The CDR3 is CASSFLNTQYF. CDR3 DNA: TGTGCCAGCAGCTTTCTTAATACGCAGTATTTT.

The rearrangement joins TRBV6-5 to TRBJ1-4; tentatively, D is TRBD1 (6 bases). The CDR3 totals 15 residues. The V end was cut by 4 bases, the J end by 8 bases, with 17 bases between. Germline V gives CDR1 MNHEY, CDR2 SVGAGI. The CDR3 sequence is CASSSPSTGSEKLFF. The CDR3, as DNA: TGTGCCAGCAGTTCCCCCAGTACAGGGAGCGAAAAACTGTTTTTT.